This T cell receptor (beta chain) was retrieved from a study of a mutant IDH1 vaccine in newly diagnosed glioma. About the research overall: Initiation of the vaccine course occurred 4-6 weeks after radiotherapy alone, or alongside temozolomide cycles.

The CDR3 is 16 residues long. Looked up from germline, CDR1 is KGHSH and CDR2 is LQKENI. Trimming took 6 bases from V and 2 from J; bases not matched to a gene: 10. Sequencing used immunoSEQ multiplex PCR; TCRdb keeps in-frame clones, though not all of them. The sample lists some 33,000 clones, roughly 80% occurring once. Sample time point: week 35, safety follow-up. Topical imiquimod was applied with each vaccine dose, which held 300 ug of mutant IDH1 20-mer peptide. Patients in the study were vaccinated eight times, receiving shots in weeks 1, 3, 5, 7, 11, 15, 19 and 23. In regard to this clone: Its antigen remains unknown.

The origin of this receptor is a woman aged 25 to 39 with glioma. Some clones in this sample may be carry-over from other donors' samples. The V and J genes are TRBV18 and TRBJ1-5; 7 bases are shared with TRBD1. Sample: PBMCs, taken from a glioma patient whose treatment included an IDH1 peptide vaccine. DNA of the CDR3: TGTGCCAGCTCCGCGACAGGGAGAAACGGCAATCAGCCCCAGCATTTT. Its translation is CASSATGRNGNQPQHF.